This T cell receptor (beta chain) appears in the sequencing data of a study of shared clonotypes between healthy human individuals. Points from the study as a whole: Generally, naive subsets (rather than memory subsets) showed larger estimated richness.

Notes on this clone: The antigen is unknown.

V was cut by 5 bases and J by 10 bases, with 14 bases left in between. Germline loops: CDR1 SEHNR, CDR2 FQNEAQ (reference sequence). The CDR3 sequence is 12 residues long. Method: immunoSEQ multiplex PCR; TCRdb's copy keeps in-frame clones and lacks some. The table lists some 700,000 clones, roughly 87% of them singletons. The chain uses TRBV7-9 and TRBJ1-1, with D perhaps matching TRBD1 (5 bases). The specimen sequenced was memory CD8+ T cells from PBMCs. Indicated subset: CD45RO+ cells pooled with CCR7-negative TemRA cells. This sequence originates from a man younger than 35 in good health. Some clones in this sample may be carry-over from other donors' samples. This chain's CDR3 is CASSPGTPGAFF. The CDR3 DNA reads TGTGCCAGCAGCCCCGGGACCCCTGGAGCTTTCTTT.